This T cell receptor beta chain comes out of a study of identical twins. A single record per CDR3 protein comes from TCRdb applying MiXCR to the 5' RACE reads. The sample records hundreds of thousands of distinct CDR3 sequences, 21% being singletons. The CDR3 totals 12 residues. Germline V gives CDR1 ENHRY, CDR2 SYGVKD. This clonotype was observed a few times. One end of the junction is discordant with germline, which a read error may explain. These records were also assigned to another study, of T cells expressing NK-cell markers.

Specimen: PBMCs. This chain uses TRBV10-3 with TRBJ2-5; no clear D. This TCR was recovered from a woman aged 18-35 years in good health. CDR3 sequence reads: CAISDLGETQYF. The CDR3 DNA is TGTGCCATCAGTGACCTAGGAGAGACTCAGTACTTC.